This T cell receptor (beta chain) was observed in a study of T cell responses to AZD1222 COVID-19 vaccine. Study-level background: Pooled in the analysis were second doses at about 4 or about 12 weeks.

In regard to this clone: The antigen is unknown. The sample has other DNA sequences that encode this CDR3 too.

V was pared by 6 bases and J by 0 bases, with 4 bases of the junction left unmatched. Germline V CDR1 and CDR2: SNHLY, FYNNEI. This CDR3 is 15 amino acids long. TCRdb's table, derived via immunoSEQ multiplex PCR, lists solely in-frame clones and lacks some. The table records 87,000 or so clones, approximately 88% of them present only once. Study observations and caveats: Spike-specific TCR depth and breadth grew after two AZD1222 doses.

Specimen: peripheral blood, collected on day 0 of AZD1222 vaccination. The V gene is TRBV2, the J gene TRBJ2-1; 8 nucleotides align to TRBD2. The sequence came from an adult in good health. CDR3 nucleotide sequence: TGTGCCAGCAGCCGCAGCGGGGGCTCCTACAATGAGCAGTTCTTC. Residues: CASSRSGGSYNEQFF. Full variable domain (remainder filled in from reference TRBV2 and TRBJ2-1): EPEVTQTPSHQVTQMGQEVILRCVPISNHLYFYWYRQILGQKVEFLVSFYNNEISEKSEIFDDQFSVERPDGSNFTLKIRSTKLEDSAMYFCASSRSGGSYNEQFFGPGTRLTVL.